Presented here are 3 T cell receptor beta chains from one specimen sequenced in a study of shared T cell receptors in the human thymus. This table comes from immunoSEQ multiplex PCR, and its TCRdb copy is limited to in-frame clones, with some not included. The sample carries hundreds of thousands of clones, more than 70% recorded once. These sequences were also reported in another study, on human thymus T cells.

The sequencing input was thymocytes. These receptors were taken from a boy under two years old with a congenital heart defect.

This clone was seen more than once but under ten times. The chain recombines TRBV5-6 with TRBJ2-4; TRBD1 agrees at 9 bases. The CDR3 spans 15 residues. Germline lookup yields CDR1 SGHDT and CDR2 YYEEEE. Unmatched junction bases numbered 6, after V lost 4 bases and J lost 4 bases. CDR3 nucleotide sequence: TGTGCCAGCAGCAGAAACAGGGGGCGGAAAAACATTCAGTACTTC. Protein product: CASSRNRGRKNIQYF.

CDR3 amino acids: CATRELAGGKQETQYF. The CDR3 DNA sequence: TGTGCCACCCGAGAACTAGCGGGGGGGAAACAAGAGACCCAGTACTTC. V usage is TRBV19 and J usage is TRBJ2-5, with TRBD2 identical over 13 bases. Trimming removed 10 bases from V and 2 bases from J; junction bases left unmatched: 10. CDR3 size: 16 residues. CDR1 is LNHDA and CDR2 is SQIVND in the germline V gene (reference sequence).

To note about this clone: Other DNA variants within this sample encode the same CDR3. This rearrangement joins TRBV4-3 to TRBJ2-5, with TRBD2 identical over 7 bases. After removal of 1 base from V and 3 bases from J, the junction contained 2 bases not matched to a gene. The CDR3 has 14 amino acids. Germline V CDR1 and CDR2: LGHNA, YSLEER. The CDR3 reads CASSQVAGEETQYF. In DNA form, the CDR3 reads TGCGCCAGCAGCCAAGTTGCGGGAGAAGAGACCCAGTACTTC.